This entry lists 20 T cell receptor beta chains sequenced from one sample in a study of OX40 agonist ivuxolimab in advanced cancers. Generated by immunoSEQ multiplex PCR, the TCRdb table keeps only in-frame clones and is missing some. This sample has approximately 65,000 clones, with under 95% found just once. Sequencing used CD4+ or CD8+ T cells sorted from blood, obtained in a trial of the OX40 agonist ivuxolimab. The receptors stem from an adult with an advanced solid tumor such as melanoma, head and neck, liver or kidney cancer.

CDR3 nucleotide sequence: TGTGCCAGCAGTTACGAGGCAGCGGCTAACTATGGCTACACCTTC. Its protein is CASSYEAAANYGYTF. V gene TRBV6-6 combines with J gene TRBJ1-2; D remains unclear. The CDR3 has 15 amino acids. Trimming cost V 2 bases and J 0 bases, with 10 bases left between them. Germline CDR1 reads MNHNY; CDR2 reads SVGAGI (reference sequence).

The chain combines TRBV5-6 with TRBJ2-7, with 10 bases fitting TRBD2. CDR1 is SGHDT, CDR2 YYEEEE, per germline. The CDR3 runs 15 residues. Trimming took 2 bases from V and 1 from J; bases not matched to a gene: 3. CDR3 residues: CASSFRTSGSYEQYF. CDR3 in DNA: TGTGCCAGCAGCTTCCGGACTAGCGGATCCTACGAGCAGTACTTC.

V gene TRBV6-5 combines with J gene TRBJ1-1; D may be TRBD1 (5 bases). The CDR3 is 15 residues long. V was shortened by 6 bases and J by 4 bases, with 18 bases between the two germline ends. CDR1 and CDR2 (germline): MNHEY, SVGAGI. This chain's CDR3 is CASRLPTSGVTEAFF. The CDR3 coding sequence is TGTGCCAGCAGACTACCGACGTCGGGGGTCACTGAAGCTTTCTTT.

J is TRBJ1-1 and V is TRBV7-3; no definite D call. In germline, CDR1 is SGHTA, CDR2 FQGTGA. The CDR3 loop spans 13 amino acids. The V end lost 2 bases, the J end lost 1 base, and 5 bases lay between the germline ends. CDR3 coding DNA: TGTGCCAGCAGCTTAGCCAGGAACACTGAAGCTTTCTTT. The encoded protein is CASSLARNTEAFF.

The genes are TRBV9 and TRBJ2-2; the D is unclear. The V and J ends lost 0 bases and 1 base respectively, with 7 bases between them. This CDR3 has 15 residues. Germline V gene data show CDR1 as SGDLS and CDR2 as YYNGEE. The CDR3 region has the DNA TGTGCCAGCAGCGTAGCTACGGGGAACACCGGGGAGCTGTTTTTT. Protein product: CASSVATGNTGELFF.

This chain connects TRBV6-1 to TRBJ1-2; D is ambiguous. CDR1 and CDR2 (germline): MNHNS, SASEGT. V was pared by 6 bases and J by 6 bases, with 8 bases between. There are 11 residues in the CDR3. The CDR3 bases are TGTGCCAGCAGAAAGGGCAATGGCTACACCTTC. Amino acids: CASRKGNGYTF.

The chain combines TRBV5-1 with TRBJ1-4, with D hard to call. CDR3 length: 14 residues. Trimming removed 4 bases at V and 0 bases at J, with 7 bases between. Germline CDR1 is SGHRS and CDR2 is YFSETQ. CDR3 nucleotide sequence: TGCGCCAGCAGCAAGGCAGCAACTAATGAAAAACTGTTTTTT. It translates to CASSKAATNEKLFF.

This chain uses TRBV19 with TRBJ2-7; TRBD1 matches at 9 bases. The ends lost 6 bases at V and 5 bases at J; junction bases unmatched: 5. Looked up from germline, CDR1 is LNHDA and CDR2 is SQIVND (reference sequence). The CDR3 sequence is 13 residues long. Here the CDR3 DNA reads TGTGCCAGTAGAAACAGGGGGCAGGACGAGCAGTACTTC. This codes for CASRNRGQDEQYF.

The chain carries TRBV11-2 and TRBJ1-4; D gene uncertain. The CDR3 runs 12 residues. V was cut by 2 bases and J by 8 bases, with 6 bases left in between. Germline values: CDR1 SGHAT, CDR2 FQNNGV. CDR3 loop: CASSLLREKLFF. CDR3 nucleotides: TGTGCCAGCAGCTTACTTAGGGAAAAACTGTTTTTT.

CDR3 DNA sequence: TGTGCCAGCAGCTCCCGTATGGGCAACACCGGGGAGCTGTTTTTT. Translating gives CASSSRMGNTGELFF. V is TRBV5-4 and J is TRBJ2-2; D is undetermined. CDR1 is SGHNT and CDR2 is YYREEE in the germline V gene (reference sequence). V was shortened by 3 bases and J by 2 bases, with 11 bases between the two germline ends. This CDR3 region has 15 residues. The variable domain in full, completed from reference TRBV5-4 and TRBJ2-2, reads ETGVTQSPTHLIKTRGQQVTLRCSSQSGHNTVSWYQQALGQGPQFIFQYYREEENGRGNFPPRFSGLQFPNYSSELNVNALELDDSALYLCASSSRMGNTGELFFGEGSRLTVL.

This sequence joins TRBV29-1 and TRBJ2-3, with D possibly TRBD1 on 5 matching bases. Germline CDR1 reads SQVTM; CDR2 reads ANQGSEA. V lost 4 bases to trimming and J lost 4 bases, with 12 bases between them. CDR3 length: 13 amino acids. The CDR3 DNA reads TGCAGCGTTGGCCCGTCAGGGTCAGATACGCAGTATTTT. Its translation: CSVGPSGSDTQYF.

The chain employs TRBV6-5 and TRBJ1-4; D unclear. CDR3 length: 12 amino acids. Trimming shortened V by 9 bases and J by 8 bases, and 13 bases separated the two germline ends. Germline-derived CDR1 and CDR2 are MNHEY and SVGAGI. The CDR3, as DNA: TGTGCCAGTGGTGGAGGTTGGGAAAAACTGTTTTTT. Translation gives CASGGGWEKLFF.

The genes are TRBV9 and TRBJ2-5; D not resolved. CDR1 is SGDLS, CDR2 YYNGEE, per germline. V dropped 0 bases and J dropped 1 base, with 7 bases sitting between them. The CDR3 is 14 amino acids. As DNA, the CDR3 is TGTGCCAGCAGCGTAGGGGTTATCCAAGAGACCCAGTACTTC. Its translation is CASSVGVIQETQYF.

The chain joins TRBV19 to TRBJ2-2, with a tentative D call TRBD2 (6 bases). The CDR3 extends over 13 amino acids. Looked up from germline, CDR1 is LNHDA and CDR2 is SQIVND (reference sequence). Trimming removed 9 bases from V and 5 bases from J, with 13 bases in between. The DNA of the CDR3 is TGTGCCAGCCTTATACGGGGGACCGGGGAGCTGTTTTTT. It yields the protein CASLIRGTGELFF.

V and J are TRBV7-6 and TRBJ1-1; 7 bases fit TRBD1. Germline CDR1 reads SGHVS; CDR2 reads FNYEAQ. This CDR3 spans 14 amino acids. V dropped 0 bases and J dropped 3; count of bases not matched to a gene: 1. Here the CDR3 DNA reads TGTGCCAGCAGCTTAGCCGGGACAGACACTGAAGCTTTCTTT. As protein: CASSLAGTDTEAFF.

V and J are TRBV18 and TRBJ1-3; D is undetermined. Germline V gives CDR1 KGHSH, CDR2 LQKENI. The germline V and J ends were trimmed by 0 bases and 0 bases, with 9 bases remaining between them. The CDR3 runs to 16 residues. The CDR3 sequence: CASSPPNADSGNTIYF. For the CDR3, the DNA is TGTGCCAGCTCACCACCGAACGCAGACTCTGGAAACACCATATATTTT.

The CDR3 loop is CSVQWGNQPQHF. Written as DNA, the CDR3 is TGCAGCGTTCAATGGGGCAATCAGCCCCAGCATTTT. The genes are TRBV29-1 and TRBJ1-5; D remains ambiguous. With 5 bases removed from V and 2 bases from J, the gap between germline ends came to 7 bases. This CDR3 has 12 residues. Germline V lookup: CDR1 SQVTM, CDR2 ANQGSEA.

The CDR3 spells CASSPSGGLYNEQFF. CDR3 in DNA: TGCGCCAGCAGCCCTAGCGGGGGTCTCTACAATGAGCAGTTCTTC. The chain employs TRBV5-1 and TRBJ2-1, with TRBD2 identical over 10 bases. Germline V gives CDR1 SGHRS, CDR2 YFSETQ. J gave up 3 bases and V 4 bases, and 4 bases lay outside the gene matches. The CDR3 consists of 15 residues.

The chain has TRBV4-1 and TRBJ2-3; 11 positions agree with TRBD2. After removal of 2 bases from V and 6 bases from J, the junction contained 7 bases not matched to a gene. This CDR3 comprises 16 residues. In germline, CDR1 is MGHRA, CDR2 YSYEKL. CDR3 sequence (DNA): TGCGCCAGCAGCCAACAGCAACTAGCGGGGGTGGATACGCAGTATTTT. Encoded protein: CASSQQQLAGVDTQYF.

The rearrangement joins TRBV5-5 to TRBJ1-6; D is uncertain. Trimming took off 3 bases at V and 5 bases at J, with 12 bases between the two ends. CDR3 size: 15 residues. The germline gives CDR1 SGHKS, CDR2 YYEKEE (reference sequence). The CDR3 DNA reads TGTGCCAGCAGCTCGGCGGCAGACAATAATTCACCCCTCCACTTT. Translating it yields CASSSAADNNSPLHF.